This T cell receptor (beta chain) was identified during a study of T cells in localized non-small cell lung cancer. Findings and caveats of the study: Researchers found a median roughly 56 of the top 100 tumor clones in adjacent lung. It remains possible that heterogeneity exists, since only one tumor region was sequenced. Longer overall survival was linked to higher blood T cell density.

Method: immunoSEQ multiplex PCR; TCRdb's copy keeps in-frame clones and lacks some. The sample lists around 20,000 clones, around 91% occurring once. A note on this clone: Its antigen remains unidentified.

This sequence originates from a man between 40 and 75 years old with stage I lung adenocarcinoma. This specimen was peripheral blood, taken before any cancer treatment.

The CDR3 bases are TGTGCCCAAAGTACGGGGGGCTACGAGCAGTACTTC. Protein product: CAQSTGGYEQYF. The chain links TRBV30 to TRBJ2-7; TRBD2 matches at 7 bases. The CDR3 loop spans 12 amino acids. With 8 bases clipped from V and 3 bases from J, the junction kept 7 bases outside the gene matches. CDR1 GTSNPN and CDR2 SVGIG come from the germline V gene (reference sequence).